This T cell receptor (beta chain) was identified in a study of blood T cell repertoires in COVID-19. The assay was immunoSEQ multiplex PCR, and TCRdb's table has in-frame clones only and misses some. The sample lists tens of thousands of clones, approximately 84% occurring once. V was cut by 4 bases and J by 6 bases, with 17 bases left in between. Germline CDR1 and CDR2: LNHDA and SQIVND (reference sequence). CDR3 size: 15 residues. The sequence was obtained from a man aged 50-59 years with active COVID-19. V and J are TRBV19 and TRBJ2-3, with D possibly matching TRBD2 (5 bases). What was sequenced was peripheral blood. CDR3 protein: CASSKTGKLGDTQYF. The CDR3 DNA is TGTGCCAGTAGTAAAACGGGGAAGCTTGGGGATACGCAGTATTTT.